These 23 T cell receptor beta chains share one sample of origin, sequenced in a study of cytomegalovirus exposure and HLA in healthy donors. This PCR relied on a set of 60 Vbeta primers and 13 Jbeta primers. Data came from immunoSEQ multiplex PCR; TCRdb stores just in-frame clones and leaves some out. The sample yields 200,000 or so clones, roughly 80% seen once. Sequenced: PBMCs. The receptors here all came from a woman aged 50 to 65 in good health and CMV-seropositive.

CDR3 loop: CASSERVIYEQYF. The CDR3 DNA reads TGTGCCAGCAGTGAGCGGGTTATCTACGAGCAGTACTTC. V and J are TRBV2 and TRBJ2-7, with D possibly TRBD2 on 5 matching bases. The CDR3 length is 13 residues. Trimming took 3 bases from V and 3 from J, leaving 9 bases between them. The germline CDR1 and CDR2 sequences are SNHLY and FYNNEI.

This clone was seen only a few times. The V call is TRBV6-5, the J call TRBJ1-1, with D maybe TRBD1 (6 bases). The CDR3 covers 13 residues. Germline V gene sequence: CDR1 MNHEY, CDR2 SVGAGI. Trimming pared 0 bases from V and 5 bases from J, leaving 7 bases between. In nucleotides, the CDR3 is TGTGCCAGCAGTTACTCGCAGGGGACTGAAGCTTTCTTT. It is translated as CASSYSQGTEAFF.

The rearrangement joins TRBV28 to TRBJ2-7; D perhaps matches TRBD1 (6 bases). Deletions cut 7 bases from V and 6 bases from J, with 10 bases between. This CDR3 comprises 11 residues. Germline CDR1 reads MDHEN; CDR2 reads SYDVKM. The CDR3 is CASKRGGEQYF. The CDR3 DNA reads TGTGCCAGCAAGAGAGGGGGCGAGCAGTACTTC.

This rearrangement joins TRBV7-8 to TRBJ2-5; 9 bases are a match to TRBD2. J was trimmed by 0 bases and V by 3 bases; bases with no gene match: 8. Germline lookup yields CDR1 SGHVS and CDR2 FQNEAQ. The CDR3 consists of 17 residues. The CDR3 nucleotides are TGTGCCAGCAGCTTGGAATTAGCGGGGGTGAACCAAGAGACCCAGTACTTC. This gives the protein CASSLELAGVNQETQYF. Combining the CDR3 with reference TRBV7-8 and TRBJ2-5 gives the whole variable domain GAGVSQSPRYKVAKRGQDVALRCDPISGHVSLFWYQQALGQGPEFLTYFQNEAQLDKSGLPSDRFFAERPEGSVSTLKIQRTQQEDSAVYLCASSLELAGVNQETQYFGPGTRLLVL.

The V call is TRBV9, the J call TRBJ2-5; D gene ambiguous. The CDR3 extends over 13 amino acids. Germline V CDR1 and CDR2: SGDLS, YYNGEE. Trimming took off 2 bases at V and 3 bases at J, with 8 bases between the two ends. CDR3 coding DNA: TGTGCCAGCAGCGTTTGGTCAGAAGAGACCCAGTACTTC. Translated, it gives CASSVWSEETQYF.

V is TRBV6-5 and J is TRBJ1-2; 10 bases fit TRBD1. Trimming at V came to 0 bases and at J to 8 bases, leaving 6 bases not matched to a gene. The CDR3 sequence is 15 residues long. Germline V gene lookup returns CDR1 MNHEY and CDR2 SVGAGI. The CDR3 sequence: CASSYSGTGEIGYTF. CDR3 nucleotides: TGTGCCAGCAGTTACTCAGGGACAGGGGAAATCGGCTACACCTTC.

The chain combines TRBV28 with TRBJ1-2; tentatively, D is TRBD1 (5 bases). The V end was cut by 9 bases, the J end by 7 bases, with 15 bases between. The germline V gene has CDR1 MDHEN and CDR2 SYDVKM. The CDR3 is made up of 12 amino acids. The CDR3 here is CASLAGLGGYTF. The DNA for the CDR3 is TGTGCCAGTTTAGCAGGGTTGGGTGGCTACACCTTC.

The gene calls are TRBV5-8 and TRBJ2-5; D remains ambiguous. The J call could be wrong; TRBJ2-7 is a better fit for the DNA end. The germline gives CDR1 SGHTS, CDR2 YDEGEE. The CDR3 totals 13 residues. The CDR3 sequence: CASRYPSSYEQYF. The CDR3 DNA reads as TGTGCCAGCCGCTACCCAAGCTCCTACGAGCAGTACTTC.

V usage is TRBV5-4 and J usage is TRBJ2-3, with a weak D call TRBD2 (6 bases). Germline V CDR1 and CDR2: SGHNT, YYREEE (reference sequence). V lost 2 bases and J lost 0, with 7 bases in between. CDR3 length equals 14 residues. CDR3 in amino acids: CASSFGTSTDTQYF. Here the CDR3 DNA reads TGTGCCAGCAGCTTCGGGACTAGCACAGATACGCAGTATTTT.

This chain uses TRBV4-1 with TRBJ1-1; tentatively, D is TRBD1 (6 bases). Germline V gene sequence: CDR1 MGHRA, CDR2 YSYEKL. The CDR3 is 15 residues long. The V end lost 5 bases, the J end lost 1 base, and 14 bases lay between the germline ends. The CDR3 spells CASSFPDRPNTEAFF. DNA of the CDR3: TGCGCCAGCAGCTTTCCAGACAGGCCGAACACTGAAGCTTTCTTT.

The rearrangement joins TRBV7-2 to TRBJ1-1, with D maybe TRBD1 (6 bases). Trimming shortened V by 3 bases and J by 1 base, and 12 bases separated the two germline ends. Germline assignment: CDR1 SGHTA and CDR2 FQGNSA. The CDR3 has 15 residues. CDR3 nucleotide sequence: TGTGCCAGCAGCTTGAAGCAGGGGCAGAACACTGAAGCTTTCTTT. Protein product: CASSLKQGQNTEAFF.

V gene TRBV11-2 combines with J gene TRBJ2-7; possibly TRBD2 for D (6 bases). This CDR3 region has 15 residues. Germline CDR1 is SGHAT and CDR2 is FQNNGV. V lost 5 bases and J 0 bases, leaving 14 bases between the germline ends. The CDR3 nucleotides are TGTGCCAGCAGCCCCGGGACGGGAGTCTCCTACGAGCAGTACTTC. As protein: CASSPGTGVSYEQYF.

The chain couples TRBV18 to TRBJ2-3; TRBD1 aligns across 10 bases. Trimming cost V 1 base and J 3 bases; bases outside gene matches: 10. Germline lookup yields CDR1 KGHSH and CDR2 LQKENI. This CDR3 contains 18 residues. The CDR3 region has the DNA TGTGCCAGCTCACCACAGATTGAGAGGACAGGGGGAACAGATACGCAGTATTTT. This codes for CASSPQIERTGGTDTQYF.

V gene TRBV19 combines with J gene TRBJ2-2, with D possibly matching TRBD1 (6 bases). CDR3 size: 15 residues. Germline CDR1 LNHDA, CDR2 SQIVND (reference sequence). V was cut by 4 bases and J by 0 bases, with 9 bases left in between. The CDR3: CASSRSGANTGELFF. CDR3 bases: TGTGCCAGTAGTAGATCAGGGGCGAACACCGGGGAGCTGTTTTTT.

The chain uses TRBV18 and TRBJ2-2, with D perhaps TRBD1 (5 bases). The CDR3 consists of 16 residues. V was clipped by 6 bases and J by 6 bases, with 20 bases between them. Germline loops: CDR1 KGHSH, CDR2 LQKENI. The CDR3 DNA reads TGTGCCAGCTCTCGAAATGGGGCCGCTACGGCCGGGGAGCTGTTTTTT. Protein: CASSRNGAATAGELFF.

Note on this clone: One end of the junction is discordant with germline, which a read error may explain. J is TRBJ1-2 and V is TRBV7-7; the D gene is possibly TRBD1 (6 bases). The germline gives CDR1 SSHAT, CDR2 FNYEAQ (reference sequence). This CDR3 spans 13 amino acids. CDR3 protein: CASSAGTFGGYTF. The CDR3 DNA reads TGTGCTAGCAGCGCTGGGACATTCGGCGGCTACACCTTC.

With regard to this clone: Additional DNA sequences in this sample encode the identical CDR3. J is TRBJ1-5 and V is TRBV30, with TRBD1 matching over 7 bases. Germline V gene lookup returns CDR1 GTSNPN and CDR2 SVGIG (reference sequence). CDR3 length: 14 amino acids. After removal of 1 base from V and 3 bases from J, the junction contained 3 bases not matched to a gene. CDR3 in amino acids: CAWSEGQLNQPQHF. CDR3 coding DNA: TGTGCCTGGAGTGAGGGACAGCTCAATCAGCCCCAGCATTTT.

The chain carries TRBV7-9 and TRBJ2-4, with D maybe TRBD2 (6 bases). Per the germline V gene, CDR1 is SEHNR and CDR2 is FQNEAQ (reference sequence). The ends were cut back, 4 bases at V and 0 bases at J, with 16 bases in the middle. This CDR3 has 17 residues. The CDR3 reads CASSSHLSGLAKNIQYF. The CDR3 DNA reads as TGTGCCAGCAGCTCTCACCTGAGCGGGCTAGCCAAAAACATTCAGTACTTC.

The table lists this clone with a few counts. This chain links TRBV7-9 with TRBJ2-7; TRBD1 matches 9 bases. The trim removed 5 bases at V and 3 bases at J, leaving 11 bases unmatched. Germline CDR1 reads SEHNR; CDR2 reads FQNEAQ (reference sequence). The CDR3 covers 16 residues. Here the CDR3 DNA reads TGTGCCAGCAGCCAGAGCCTTCGGACAGGGGACTACGAGCAGTACTTC. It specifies CASSQSLRTGDYEQYF.

For the CDR3, the DNA is TGTGCCAGCAGGGACTCCAGGGGAAGGAATGAAAAACTGTTTTTT. Its protein is CASRDSRGRNEKLFF. This chain links TRBV6-1 with TRBJ1-4, with D possibly TRBD1 on 6 matching bases. The CDR3 loop spans 15 amino acids. In germline, CDR1 is MNHNS, CDR2 SASEGT. The germline V and J ends were trimmed by 6 bases and 5 bases, with 16 bases remaining between them.

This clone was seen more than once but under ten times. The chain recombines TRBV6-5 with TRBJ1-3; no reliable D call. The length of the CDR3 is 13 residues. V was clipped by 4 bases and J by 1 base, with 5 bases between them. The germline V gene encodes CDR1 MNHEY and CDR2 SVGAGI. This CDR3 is CASSSGSGNTIYF. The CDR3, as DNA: TGTGCCAGCAGTTCGGGGTCTGGAAACACCATATATTTT.

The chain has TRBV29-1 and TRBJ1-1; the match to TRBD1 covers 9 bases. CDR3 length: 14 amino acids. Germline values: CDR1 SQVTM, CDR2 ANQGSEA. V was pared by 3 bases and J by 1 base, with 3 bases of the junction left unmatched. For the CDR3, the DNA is TGCAGCGTTGACCGGACAGGGGCGAACACTGAAGCTTTCTTT. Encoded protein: CSVDRTGANTEAFF.

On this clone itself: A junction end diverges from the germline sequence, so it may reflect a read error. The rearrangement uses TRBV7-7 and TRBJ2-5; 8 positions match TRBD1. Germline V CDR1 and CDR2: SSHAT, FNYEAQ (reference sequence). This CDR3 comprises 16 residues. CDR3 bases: TGTGCTAGCAGCCGGGGCTTGGCAGGGGGCGCAGAGACCCAGTACTTC. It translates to CASSRGLAGGAETQYF.